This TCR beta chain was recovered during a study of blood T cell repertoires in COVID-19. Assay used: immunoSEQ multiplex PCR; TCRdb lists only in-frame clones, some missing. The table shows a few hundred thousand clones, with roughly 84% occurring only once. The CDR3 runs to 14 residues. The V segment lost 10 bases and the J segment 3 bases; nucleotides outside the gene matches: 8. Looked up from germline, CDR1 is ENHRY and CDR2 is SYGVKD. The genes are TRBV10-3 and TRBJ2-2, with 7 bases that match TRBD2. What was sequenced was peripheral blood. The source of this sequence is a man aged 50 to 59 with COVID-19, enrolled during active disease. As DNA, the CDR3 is TGTGCCACCAGCGGGGATTCGGACACCGGGGAGCTGTTTTTT. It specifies CATSGDSDTGELFF.